These 19 T cell receptor beta chains originate from one sample sequenced in a study of cytomegalovirus exposure and HLA in healthy donors. The PCR contained 60 Vbeta and 13 Jbeta primers. Assay: immunoSEQ multiplex PCR; the TCRdb copy retains only in-frame clones and omits some. The sample includes 150,000 to 200,000 clones, about 80% seen only once; the top ten take 14%. Source material: PBMCs. These receptors all come from a woman aged 40 to 49 in good health and CMV-seronegative.

As for this clone: A junction end diverges from the germline sequence, so it may reflect a read error. V and J are TRBV6-5 and TRBJ2-4; 7 bases are shared with TRBD1. The CDR3 is made up of 14 amino acids. The germline V gene encodes CDR1 MNHEY and CDR2 SVGAGI. DNA for the CDR3: TGTGCCAGCAGTTACCGGGACAGCCAGAACAGTCAGTACTTC. Translation: CASSYRDSQNSQYF.

This clone occurred a few times. The sample holds other DNA sequences that translate to the same CDR3. The chain links TRBV9 to TRBJ1-2; 8 bases are a match to TRBD1. Germline trimming cut 4 bases from V and 4 bases from J; bases unmatched to any gene: 15. The CDR3 runs 17 residues. The germline V gene has CDR1 SGDLS and CDR2 YYNGEE. The CDR3 protein is CASSSNTGQGRVYGYTF. The CDR3 DNA follows: TGTGCCAGCAGCTCGAACACCGGACAGGGAAGAGTCTATGGCTACACCTTC. The full variable domain, completed using reference TRBV9 and TRBJ1-2, is DSGVTQTPKHLITATGQRVTLRCSPRSGDLSVYWYQQSLDQGLQFLIQYYNGEERAKGNILERFSAQQFPDLHSELNLSSLELGDSALYFCASSSNTGQGRVYGYTFGSGTRLTVV.

The table lists this clone with a count of one. This chain uses TRBV5-4 with TRBJ2-5, with D uncertain. Trimming removed 6 bases from V and 3 bases from J, with 12 bases in between. This CDR3 region has 13 residues. Germline V lookup: CDR1 SGHNT, CDR2 YYREEE (reference sequence). The CDR3 DNA sequence: TGTGCCAGCACCCTAGATGTTAAAGAGACCCAGTACTTC. This translates into CASTLDVKETQYF.

The rearrangement links TRBV28 to TRBJ1-2; D may be TRBD1 (5 bases). CDR1 is MDHEN and CDR2 is SYDVKM in the germline V gene. This CDR3 region has 16 residues. V lost 4 bases and J lost 2, with 17 bases in between. The CDR3: CASSSRARRSNYGYTF. The CDR3 DNA sequence: TGTGCCAGCAGTTCCAGGGCCCGACGGTCCAACTATGGCTACACCTTC.

This sequence joins TRBV7-6 and TRBJ1-1; 8 nucleotides line up with TRBD1. CDR3 size: 15 residues. The V and J ends lost 3 bases and 1 base, in that order; junction bases with no gene match: 4. CDR1 is SGHVS and CDR2 is FNYEAQ in the germline V gene. CDR3 DNA: TGTGCCAGCAGCTTTTACCAGGGGGCGAACACTGAAGCTTTCTTT. It is translated as CASSFYQGANTEAFF.

A remark on this clone: A junction end diverges from the germline sequence, so it may reflect a read error. This chain joins TRBV7-9 and TRBJ2-4; 7 bases agree with TRBD2. The length of the CDR3 is 14 residues. Germline V gene data show CDR1 as SEHNR and CDR2 as FQNEAQ (reference sequence). Here the CDR3 DNA reads TGTGCCAGCAGCCCTGGGGGGGGTCAAAACAGTCAGTACTTC. Its protein is CASSPGGGQNSQYF.

The chain employs TRBV11-2 and TRBJ2-5; 10 bases line up with TRBD1. J gave up 2 bases and V 5 bases, and 5 bases lay outside the gene matches. The germline V gene has CDR1 SGHAT and CDR2 FQNNGV. The CDR3 consists of 15 residues. The CDR3 is CASSRGQGGQETQYF. CDR3 DNA: TGTGCCAGCAGCCGCGGACAGGGGGGGCAAGAGACCCAGTACTTC.

The CDR3 nucleotides read TGCGCCAGCAGCCCTTCCCCGACAGGGCTGGCCTATAATTCACCCCTCCACTTT. It translates to CASSPSPTGLAYNSPLHF. This chain links TRBV4-1 with TRBJ1-6; 7 positions agree with TRBD1. V lost 4 bases, J lost 2 bases, and 11 bases stayed unmatched. The CDR3 sequence is 18 residues long. CDR1 and CDR2 (germline): MGHRA, YSYEKL.

The chain combines TRBV10-1 with TRBJ2-1; the match to TRBD2 covers 12 bases. This CDR3 has 16 residues. Germline lookup yields CDR1 WNHNN and CDR2 SYGVQD (reference sequence). V lost 5 bases, J lost 5 bases, and 7 bases stayed unmatched. This CDR3 is CASSLPGLAGHNEQFF. The DNA for the CDR3 is TGCGCCAGCAGTTTACCGGGACTAGCGGGCCACAATGAGCAGTTCTTC.

The chain couples TRBV28 to TRBJ2-2, with 13 bases identical to TRBD2. With 4 bases clipped from V and 2 bases from J, the junction kept 13 bases outside the gene matches. Per germline, CDR1 MDHEN and CDR2 SYDVKM. This CDR3 contains 20 residues. CDR3 DNA sequence: TGTGCCAGCAGTTCCATAGACACCACTAGCGGGGGGGCCAACACCGGGGAGCTGTTTTTT. It is translated as CASSSIDTTSGGANTGELFF.

V gene TRBV14 combines with J gene TRBJ2-7, with TRBD1 matching over 7 bases. The CDR3 is 15 residues long. Germline loops: CDR1 SGHDN, CDR2 FVKESK. V was pared by 4 bases and J by 7 bases, with 13 bases of the junction left unmatched. This chain's CDR3 is CASSPRDRPVWEQYF. CDR3 bases: TGTGCCAGCAGCCCTCGGGACAGACCGGTCTGGGAGCAGTACTTC.

V gene TRBV23-1 combines with J gene TRBJ1-1; no reliable D call. TRBV23-1 is an open reading frame whose function is uncertain. Trimming cost V 1 base and J 5 bases, with 11 bases left between them. The CDR3 sequence is 14 residues long. CDR3 sequence (DNA): TGCGCCAGCAGTCAATGGACTACGGCTACTGAAGCTTTCTTT. Amino acids: CASSQWTTATEAFF.

The rearrangement links TRBV6-1 to TRBJ2-7; no definite D call. The germline V and J ends were trimmed by 0 bases and 7 bases, with 13 bases remaining between them. Germline CDR1 MNHNS, CDR2 SASEGT. This CDR3 region has 14 residues. The chain's CDR3 is CASSEARSIREQYF. The DNA for the CDR3 is TGTGCCAGCAGTGAAGCGCGGAGTATCCGGGAGCAGTACTTC.

The V and J genes are TRBV7-3 and TRBJ2-2, with 7 bases lining up with TRBD2. The CDR3 length is 16 residues. Germline trimming cut 2 bases from V and 1 base from J; bases unmatched to any gene: 4. CDR1 SGHTA and CDR2 FQGTGA come from the germline V gene. CDR3 protein: CASSLFERENTGELFF. CDR3 DNA sequence: TGTGCCAGCAGCTTATTTGAGCGGGAGAACACCGGGGAGCTGTTTTTT.

The rearrangement links TRBV7-9 to TRBJ1-2, with D possibly TRBD1 on 5 matching bases. Trimming left V 1 base short and J 2 bases short, with 8 bases between. CDR1 SEHNR and CDR2 FQNEAQ come from the germline V gene (reference sequence). The CDR3 runs to 14 residues. Written as DNA, the CDR3 is TGTGCCAGCAGCTTAGGACAGATCAACTATGGCTACACCTTC. As protein: CASSLGQINYGYTF.

The V and J genes are TRBV11-2 and TRBJ1-5; D gene uncertain. V lost 3 bases, J lost 4 bases, and 13 bases lay in between. The germline V gene has CDR1 SGHAT and CDR2 FQNNGV. This CDR3 is 15 amino acids long. CDR3 loop: CASSLGGRWNQPQHF. The CDR3 nucleotides read TGTGCCAGCAGCTTGGGTGGGAGGTGGAATCAGCCCCAGCATTTT.

The CDR3 region is CASSSLAGGLEQFF. The CDR3 coding sequence is TGTGCCAGTAGTAGCCTGGCAGGGGGTCTTGAGCAGTTCTTC. The rearrangement uses TRBV19 and TRBJ2-1; 7 nucleotides align to TRBD1. V shed 4 bases and J 9 bases; nucleotides not matched to a gene: 9. Looked up from germline, CDR1 is LNHDA and CDR2 is SQIVND (reference sequence). The CDR3 runs 14 residues. The complete variable domain, with remaining parts taken from reference TRBV19 and TRBJ2-1, reads DGGITQSPKYLFRKEGQNVTLSCEQNLNHDAMYWYRQDPGQGLRLIYYSQIVNDFQKGDIAEGYSVSREKKESFPLTVTSAQKNPTAFYLCASSSLAGGLEQFFGPGTRLTVL.

The chain joins TRBV4-1 to TRBJ2-7; 8 bases match TRBD2. The J segment lost 0 bases and the V segment lost 5 bases, leaving 15 bases of the junction unmatched. In germline, CDR1 is MGHRA, CDR2 YSYEKL. CDR3 length: 18 amino acids. CDR3 nucleotides: TGCGCCAGCAGCGACATCGGTCTAGCGGGTGGTAGCTCCTACGAGCAGTACTTC. Translating gives CASSDIGLAGGSSYEQYF.

The chain recombines TRBV7-3 with TRBJ2-1; D is unclear. Germline V gives CDR1 SGHTA, CDR2 FQGTGA. With 11 bases removed from V and 11 bases from J, the gap between germline ends came to 13 bases. This CDR3 has 10 residues. Written as DNA, the CDR3 is TGTGCCGTCGCTAGTCTTAAGCAGTTCTTC. The encoded protein is CAVASLKQFF.